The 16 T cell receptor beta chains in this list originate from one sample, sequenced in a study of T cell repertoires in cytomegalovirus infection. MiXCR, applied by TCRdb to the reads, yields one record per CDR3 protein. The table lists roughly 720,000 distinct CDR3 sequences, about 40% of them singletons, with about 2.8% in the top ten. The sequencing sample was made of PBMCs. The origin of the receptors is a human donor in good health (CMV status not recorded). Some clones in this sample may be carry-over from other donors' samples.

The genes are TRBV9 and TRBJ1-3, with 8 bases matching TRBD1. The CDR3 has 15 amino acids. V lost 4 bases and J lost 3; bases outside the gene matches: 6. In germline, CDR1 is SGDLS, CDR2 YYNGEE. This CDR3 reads CASSPQGAGGNTIYF. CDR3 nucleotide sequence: TGTGCCAGCAGCCCGCAGGGGGCGGGTGGAAACACCATATATTTT.

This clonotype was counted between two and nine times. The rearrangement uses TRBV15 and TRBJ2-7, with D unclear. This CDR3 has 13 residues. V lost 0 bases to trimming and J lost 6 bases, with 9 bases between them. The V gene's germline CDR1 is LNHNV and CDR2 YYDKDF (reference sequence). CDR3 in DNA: TGTGCCACCAGCAGAGATTCCCCCCCCGAGCAGTACTTC. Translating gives CATSRDSPPEQYF. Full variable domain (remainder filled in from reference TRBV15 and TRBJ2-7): DAMVIQNPRYQVTQFGKPVTLSCSQTLNHNVMYWYQQKSSQAPKLLFHYYDKDFNNEADTPDNFQSRRPNTSFCFLDIRSPGLGDTAMYLCATSRDSPPEQYFGPGTRLTVT.

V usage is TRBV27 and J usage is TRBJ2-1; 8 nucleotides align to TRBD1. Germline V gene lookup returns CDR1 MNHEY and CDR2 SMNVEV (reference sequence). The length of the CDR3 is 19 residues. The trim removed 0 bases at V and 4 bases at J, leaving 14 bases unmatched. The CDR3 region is CASSLSPPGGLSRYNEQFF. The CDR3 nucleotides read TGTGCCAGCAGTTTATCTCCGCCAGGGGGCCTTTCACGATACAATGAGCAGTTCTTC.

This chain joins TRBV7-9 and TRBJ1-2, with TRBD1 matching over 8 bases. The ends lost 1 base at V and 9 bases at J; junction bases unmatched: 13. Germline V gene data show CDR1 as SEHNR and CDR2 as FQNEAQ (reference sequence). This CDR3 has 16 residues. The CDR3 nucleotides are TGTGCCAGCAGCTTAGGAGACAGGGGCGTTCATGAGAGCTACACCTTC. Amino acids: CASSLGDRGVHESYTF.

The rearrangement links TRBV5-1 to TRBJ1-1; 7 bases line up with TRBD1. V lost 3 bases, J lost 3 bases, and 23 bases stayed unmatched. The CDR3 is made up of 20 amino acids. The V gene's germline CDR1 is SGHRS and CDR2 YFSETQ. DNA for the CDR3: TGCGCCAGCAGCTCCCCCTCTACCTGGACAGGAGGGCCCTCGGACACTGAAGCTTTCTTT. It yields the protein CASSSPSTWTGGPSDTEAFF.

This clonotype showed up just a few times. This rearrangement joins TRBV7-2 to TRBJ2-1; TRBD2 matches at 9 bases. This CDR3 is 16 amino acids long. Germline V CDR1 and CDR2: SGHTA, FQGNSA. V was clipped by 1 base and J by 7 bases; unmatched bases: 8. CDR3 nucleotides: TGTGCCAGCAGCTTAGGTGTGTTGCGGGGGGGTAATGAGCAGTTCTTC. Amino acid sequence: CASSLGVLRGGNEQFF.

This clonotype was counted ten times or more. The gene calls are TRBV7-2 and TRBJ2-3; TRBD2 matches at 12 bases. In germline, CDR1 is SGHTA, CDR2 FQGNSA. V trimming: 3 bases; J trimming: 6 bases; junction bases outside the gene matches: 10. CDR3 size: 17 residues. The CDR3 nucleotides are TGTGCCAGCAGCTTCCCCCCGGGACTAGCGGGTGGCGATACGCAGTATTTT. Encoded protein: CASSFPPGLAGGDTQYF.

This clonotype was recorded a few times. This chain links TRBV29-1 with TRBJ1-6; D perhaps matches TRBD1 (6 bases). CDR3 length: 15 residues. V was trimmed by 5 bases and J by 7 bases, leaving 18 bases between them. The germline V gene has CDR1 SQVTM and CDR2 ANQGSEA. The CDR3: CSVRTADPLNSPLHF. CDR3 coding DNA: TGCAGCGTTCGGACAGCCGACCCCTTAAATTCACCCCTCCACTTT.

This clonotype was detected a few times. This CDR3 reads CAISPRDPSTNEQFF. The CDR3 coding sequence is TGTGCCATCTCACCCCGGGACCCCTCTACCAATGAGCAGTTCTTC. J is TRBJ2-1 and V is TRBV10-3; D tentatively reads TRBD1 or TRBD2 (5 bases each). Trimming took 8 bases from V and 6 from J, leaving 20 bases between them. This CDR3 is built from 15 residues. Germline V gene sequence: CDR1 ENHRY, CDR2 SYGVKD.

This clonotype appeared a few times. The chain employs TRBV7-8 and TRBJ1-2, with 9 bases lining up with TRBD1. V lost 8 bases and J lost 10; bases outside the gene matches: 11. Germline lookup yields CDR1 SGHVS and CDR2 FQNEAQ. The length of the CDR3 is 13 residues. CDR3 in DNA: TGTGCCAGCTGTCGACAGGGGGAGGGTGTCTACACCTTC. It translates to CASCRQGEGVYTF.

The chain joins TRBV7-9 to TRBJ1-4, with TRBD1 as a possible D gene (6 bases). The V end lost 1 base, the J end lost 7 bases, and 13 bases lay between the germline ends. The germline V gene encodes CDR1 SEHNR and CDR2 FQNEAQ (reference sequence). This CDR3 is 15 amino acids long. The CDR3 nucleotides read TGTGCCAGCAGCTTAGATCGGGGGGCTGGTGAAAAACTGTTTTTT. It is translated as CASSLDRGAGEKLFF.

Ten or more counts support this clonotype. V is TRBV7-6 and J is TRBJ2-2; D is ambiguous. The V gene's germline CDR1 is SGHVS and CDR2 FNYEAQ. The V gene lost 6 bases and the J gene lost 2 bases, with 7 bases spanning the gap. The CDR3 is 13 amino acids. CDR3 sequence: CASSQRNTGELFF. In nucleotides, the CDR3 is TGTGCCAGCAGTCAAAGAAACACCGGGGAGCTGTTTTTT.

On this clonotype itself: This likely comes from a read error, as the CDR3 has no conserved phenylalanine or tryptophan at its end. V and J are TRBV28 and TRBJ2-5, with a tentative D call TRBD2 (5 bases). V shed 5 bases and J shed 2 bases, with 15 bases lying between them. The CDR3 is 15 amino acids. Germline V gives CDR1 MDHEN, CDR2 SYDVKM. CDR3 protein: CASSLLGAVQETQYC. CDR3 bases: TGTGCCAGCAGTCTCCTTGGAGCGGTTCAAGAGACCCAGTACTGC.

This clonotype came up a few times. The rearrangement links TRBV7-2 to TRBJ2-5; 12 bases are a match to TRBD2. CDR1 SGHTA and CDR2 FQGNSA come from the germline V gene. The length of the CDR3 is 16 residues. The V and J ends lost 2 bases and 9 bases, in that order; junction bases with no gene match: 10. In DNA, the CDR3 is TGTGCCAGCAGCTTAACCCTCGCGACTAGCGGGGGCTCCCAGTACTTC. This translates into CASSLTLATSGGSQYF. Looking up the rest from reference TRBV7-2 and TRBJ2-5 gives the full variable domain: GAGVSQSPSNKVTEKGKDVELRCDPISGHTALYWYRQSLGQGLEFLIYFQGNSAPDKSGLPSDRFSAERTGGSVSTLTIQRTQQEDSAVYLCASSLTLATSGGSQYFGPGTRLLVL.

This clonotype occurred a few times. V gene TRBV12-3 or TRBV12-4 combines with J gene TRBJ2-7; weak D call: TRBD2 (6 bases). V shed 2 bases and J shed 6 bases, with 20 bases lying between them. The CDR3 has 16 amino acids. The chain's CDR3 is CASSLNPGGDPLEQYF. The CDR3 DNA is TGTGCCAGCAGTTTAAACCCCGGGGGAGACCCTCTCGAGCAGTACTTC.

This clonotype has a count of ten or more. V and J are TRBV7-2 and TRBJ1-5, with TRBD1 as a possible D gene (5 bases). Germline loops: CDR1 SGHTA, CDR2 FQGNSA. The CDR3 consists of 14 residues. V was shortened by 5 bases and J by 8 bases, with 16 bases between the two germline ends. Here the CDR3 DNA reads TGTGCCAGCAGCCCAGCAGGGAAAACCAAGCCCCAGCATTTT. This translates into CASSPAGKTKPQHF. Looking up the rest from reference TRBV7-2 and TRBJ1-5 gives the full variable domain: GAGVSQSPSNKVTEKGKDVELRCDPISGHTALYWYRQSLGQGLEFLIYFQGNSAPDKSGLPSDRFSAERTGGSVSTLTIQRTQQEDSAVYLCASSPAGKTKPQHFGDGTRLSIL.